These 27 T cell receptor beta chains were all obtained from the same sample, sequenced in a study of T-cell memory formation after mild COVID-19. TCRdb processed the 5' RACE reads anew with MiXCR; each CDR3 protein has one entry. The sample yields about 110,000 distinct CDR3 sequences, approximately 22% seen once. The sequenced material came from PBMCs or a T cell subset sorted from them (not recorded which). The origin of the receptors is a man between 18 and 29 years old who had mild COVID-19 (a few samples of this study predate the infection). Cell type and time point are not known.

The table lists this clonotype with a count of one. The CDR3 spells CSAREDRALATNEKLFF. The CDR3 DNA sequence: TGCAGTGCTAGAGAAGACAGGGCGCTTGCAACTAATGAAAAACTGTTTTTT. The rearrangement joins TRBV20-1 to TRBJ1-4; TRBD1 matches 7 bases. The ends lost 0 bases at V and 0 bases at J; junction bases unmatched: 7. CDR1 and CDR2 (germline): DFQATT, SNEGSKA (reference sequence). The CDR3 totals 17 residues.

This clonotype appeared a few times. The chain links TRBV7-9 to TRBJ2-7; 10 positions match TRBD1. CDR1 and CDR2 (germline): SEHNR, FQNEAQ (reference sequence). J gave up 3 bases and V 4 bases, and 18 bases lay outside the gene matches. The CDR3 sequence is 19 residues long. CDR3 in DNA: TGTGCCAGCAGCTCGGATGACAGGGGGCCCCTCCACCAGCTCTACGAGCAGTACGTC. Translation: CASSSDDRGPLHQLYEQYV.

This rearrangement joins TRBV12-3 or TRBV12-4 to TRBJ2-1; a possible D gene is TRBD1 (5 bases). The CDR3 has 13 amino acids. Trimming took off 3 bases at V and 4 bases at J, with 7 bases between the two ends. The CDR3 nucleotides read TGTGCCAGCAGTTTTCAGGGTTACAATGAGCAGTTCTTC. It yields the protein CASSFQGYNEQFF.

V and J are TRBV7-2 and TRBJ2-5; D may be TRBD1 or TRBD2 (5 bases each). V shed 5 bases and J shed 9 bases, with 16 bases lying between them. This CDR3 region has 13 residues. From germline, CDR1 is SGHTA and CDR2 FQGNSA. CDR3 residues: CASSHRDGHPQYF. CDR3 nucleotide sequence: TGTGCCAGCAGCCACCGGGACGGCCATCCCCAGTACTTC.

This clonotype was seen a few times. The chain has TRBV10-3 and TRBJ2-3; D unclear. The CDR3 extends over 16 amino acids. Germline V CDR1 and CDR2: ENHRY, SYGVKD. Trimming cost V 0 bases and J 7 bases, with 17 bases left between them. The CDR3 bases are TGTGCCATCAGTGAGTCGGTTTTTGAGCCTTTGCATACGCAGTATTTT. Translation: CAISESVFEPLHTQYF.

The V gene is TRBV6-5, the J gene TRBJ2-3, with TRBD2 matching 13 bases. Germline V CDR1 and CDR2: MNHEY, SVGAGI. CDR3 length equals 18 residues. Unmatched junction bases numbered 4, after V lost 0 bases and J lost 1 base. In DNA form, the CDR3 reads TGTGCCAGCAGTTACTCGCTACTAGCGGGGGGGGGCACAGATACGCAGTATTTT. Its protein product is CASSYSLLAGGGTDTQYF.

This CDR3 reads CASSPAGGGTNTGELFF. The CDR3 coding sequence is TGTGCCAGCAGTCCCGCCGGGGGGGGAACGAACACCGGGGAGCTGTTTTTT. The rearrangement links TRBV7-6 to TRBJ2-2; the match to TRBD2 covers 8 bases. Looked up from germline, CDR1 is SGHVS and CDR2 is FNYEAQ. The CDR3 contains 17 residues. The V gene end was trimmed by 6 bases and the J gene end by 0 bases; junction bases not matched to a gene: 9.

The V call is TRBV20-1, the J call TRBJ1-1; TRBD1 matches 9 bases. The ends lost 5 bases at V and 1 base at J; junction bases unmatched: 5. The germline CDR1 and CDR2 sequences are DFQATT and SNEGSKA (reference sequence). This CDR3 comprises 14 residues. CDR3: CSAAGTGTNTEAFF. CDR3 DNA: TGCAGTGCTGCCGGGACAGGGACGAACACTGAAGCTTTCTTT.

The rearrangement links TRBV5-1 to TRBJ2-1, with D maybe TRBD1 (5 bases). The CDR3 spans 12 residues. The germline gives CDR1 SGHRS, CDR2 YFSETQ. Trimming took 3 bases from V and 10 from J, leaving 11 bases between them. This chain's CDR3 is CASSSDNLEQFF. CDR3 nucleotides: TGCGCCAGCAGCTCGGACAACCTGGAGCAGTTCTTC. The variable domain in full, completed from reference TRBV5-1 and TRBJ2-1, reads KAGVTQTPRYLIKTRGQQVTLSCSPISGHRSVSWYQQTPGQGLQFLFEYFSETQRNKGNFPGRFSGRQFSNSRSEMNVSTLELGDSALYLCASSSDNLEQFFGPGTRLTVL.

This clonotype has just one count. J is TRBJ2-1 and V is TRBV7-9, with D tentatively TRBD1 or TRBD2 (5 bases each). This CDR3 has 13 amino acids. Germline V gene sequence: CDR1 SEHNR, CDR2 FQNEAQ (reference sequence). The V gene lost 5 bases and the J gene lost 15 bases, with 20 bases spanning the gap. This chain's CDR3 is CASSPLGPLRGFF. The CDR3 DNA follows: TGTGCCAGCAGCCCCCTGGGGCCATTACGGGGGTTCTTC.

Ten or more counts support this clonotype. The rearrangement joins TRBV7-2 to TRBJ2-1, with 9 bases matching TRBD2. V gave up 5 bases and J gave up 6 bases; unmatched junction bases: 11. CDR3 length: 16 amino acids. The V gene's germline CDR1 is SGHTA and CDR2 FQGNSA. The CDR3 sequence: CASSSLPAGGGNEQFF. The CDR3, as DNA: TGTGCCAGCAGCAGTCTACCTGCGGGGGGGGGCAATGAGCAGTTCTTC.

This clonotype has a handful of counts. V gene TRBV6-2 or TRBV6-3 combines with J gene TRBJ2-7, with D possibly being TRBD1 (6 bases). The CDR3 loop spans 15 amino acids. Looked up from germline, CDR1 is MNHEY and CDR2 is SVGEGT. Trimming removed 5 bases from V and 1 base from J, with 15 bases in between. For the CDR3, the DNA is TGTGCCAGCAGTGGAACAGGGTTTTGGTCCTACGAGCAGTACGTC. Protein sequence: CASSGTGFWSYEQYV.

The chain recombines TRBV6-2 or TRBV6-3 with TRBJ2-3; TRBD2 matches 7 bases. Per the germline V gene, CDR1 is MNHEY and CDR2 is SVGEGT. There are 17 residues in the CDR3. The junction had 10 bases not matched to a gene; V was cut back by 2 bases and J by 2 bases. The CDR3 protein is CASSYHPGAGDTDTQYF. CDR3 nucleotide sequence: TGTGCCAGCAGTTACCACCCTGGGGCGGGGGACACAGATACGCAGTATTTT.

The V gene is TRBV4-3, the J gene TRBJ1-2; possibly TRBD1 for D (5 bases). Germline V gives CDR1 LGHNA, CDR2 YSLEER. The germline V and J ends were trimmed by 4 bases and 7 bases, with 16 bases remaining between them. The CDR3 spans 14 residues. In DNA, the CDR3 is TGCGCCAGCAGCCCGCAAGGAGGGAGGGGTGGCTACACCTTC. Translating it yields CASSPQGGRGGYTF.

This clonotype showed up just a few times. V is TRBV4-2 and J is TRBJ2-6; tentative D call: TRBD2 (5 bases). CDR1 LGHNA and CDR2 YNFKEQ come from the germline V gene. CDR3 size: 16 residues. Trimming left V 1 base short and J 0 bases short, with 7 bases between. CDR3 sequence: CASSQGAVSGANVLTF. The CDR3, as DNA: TGTGCCAGCAGCCAAGGAGCGGTCTCTGGGGCCAACGTCCTGACTTTC.

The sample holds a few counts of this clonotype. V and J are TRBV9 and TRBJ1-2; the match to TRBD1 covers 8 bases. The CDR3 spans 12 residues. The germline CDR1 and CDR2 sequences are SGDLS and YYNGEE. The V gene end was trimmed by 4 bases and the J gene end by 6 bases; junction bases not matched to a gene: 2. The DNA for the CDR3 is TGTGCCAGCAGCCTGACAGGGGATGGCTACACCTTC. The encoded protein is CASSLTGDGYTF.

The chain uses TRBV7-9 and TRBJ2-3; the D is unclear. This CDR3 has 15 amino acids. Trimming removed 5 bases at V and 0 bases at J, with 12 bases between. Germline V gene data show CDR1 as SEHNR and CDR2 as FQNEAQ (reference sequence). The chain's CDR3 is CASSNRALSTDTQYF. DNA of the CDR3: TGTGCCAGCAGCAACCGGGCTCTGAGCACAGATACGCAGTATTTT. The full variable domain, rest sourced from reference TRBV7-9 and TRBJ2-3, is DTGVSQNPRHKITKRGQNVTFRCDPISEHNRLYWYRQTLGQGPEFLTYFQNEAQLEKSRLLSDRFSAERPKGSFSTLEIQRTEQGDSAMYLCASSNRALSTDTQYFGPGTRLTVL.

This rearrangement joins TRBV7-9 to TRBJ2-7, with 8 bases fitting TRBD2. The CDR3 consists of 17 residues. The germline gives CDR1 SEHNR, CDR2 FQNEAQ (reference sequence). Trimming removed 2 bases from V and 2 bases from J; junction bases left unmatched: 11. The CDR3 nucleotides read TGTGCCAGCAGCTTATCCCCTCAGCGGGGGCCAACCTACGAGCAGTACGTC. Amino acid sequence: CASSLSPQRGPTYEQYV.

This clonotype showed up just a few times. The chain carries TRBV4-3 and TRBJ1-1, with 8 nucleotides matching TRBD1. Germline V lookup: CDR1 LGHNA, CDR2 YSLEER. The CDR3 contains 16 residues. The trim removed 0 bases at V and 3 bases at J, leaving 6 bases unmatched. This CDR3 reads CASSQDLDRAYTEAFF. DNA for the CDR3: TGCGCCAGCAGCCAAGATCTGGACAGGGCCTACACTGAAGCTTTCTTT.

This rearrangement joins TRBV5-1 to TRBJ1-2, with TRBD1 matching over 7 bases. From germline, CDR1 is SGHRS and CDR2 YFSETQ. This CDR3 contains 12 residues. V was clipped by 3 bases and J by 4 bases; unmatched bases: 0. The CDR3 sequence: CASSWTGYGYTF. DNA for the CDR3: TGCGCCAGCAGCTGGACAGGCTATGGCTACACCTTC.

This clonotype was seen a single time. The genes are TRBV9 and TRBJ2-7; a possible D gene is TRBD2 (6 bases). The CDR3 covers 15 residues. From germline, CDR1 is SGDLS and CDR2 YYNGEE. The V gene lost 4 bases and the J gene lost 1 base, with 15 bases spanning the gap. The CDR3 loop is CASSPSRGISYEQYF. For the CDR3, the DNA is TGTGCCAGCAGCCCCTCCCGGGGGATTTCCTACGAGCAGTACTTC.

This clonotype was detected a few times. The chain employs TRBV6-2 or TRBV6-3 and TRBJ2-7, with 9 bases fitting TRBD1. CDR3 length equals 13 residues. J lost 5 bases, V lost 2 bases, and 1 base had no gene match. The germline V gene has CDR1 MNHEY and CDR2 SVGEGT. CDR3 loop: CASSYDRGDEQYF. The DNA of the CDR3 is TGTGCCAGCAGTTACGACAGGGGGGACGAGCAGTACTTC.

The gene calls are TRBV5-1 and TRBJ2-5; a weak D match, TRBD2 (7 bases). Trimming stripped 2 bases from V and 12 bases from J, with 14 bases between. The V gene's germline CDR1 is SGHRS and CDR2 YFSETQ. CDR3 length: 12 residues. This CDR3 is CASSFEGGLKYF. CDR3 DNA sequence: TGCGCCAGCAGCTTCGAGGGGGGGCTCAAGTACTTC.

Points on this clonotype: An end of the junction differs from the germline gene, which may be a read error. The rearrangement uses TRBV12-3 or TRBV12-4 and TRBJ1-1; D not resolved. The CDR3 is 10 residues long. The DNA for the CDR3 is TGTGCCAGCGGGTACACGGAAGCTTTCTTT. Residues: CASGYTEAFF.

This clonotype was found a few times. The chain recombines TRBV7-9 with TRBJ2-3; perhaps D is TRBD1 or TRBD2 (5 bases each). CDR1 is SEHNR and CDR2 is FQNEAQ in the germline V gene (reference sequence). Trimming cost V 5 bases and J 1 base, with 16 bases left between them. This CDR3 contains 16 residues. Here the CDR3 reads CASSRLGQGRTDTQYF. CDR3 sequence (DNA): TGTGCCAGCAGCCGGCTTGGGCAGGGACGCACAGATACGCAGTATTTT.

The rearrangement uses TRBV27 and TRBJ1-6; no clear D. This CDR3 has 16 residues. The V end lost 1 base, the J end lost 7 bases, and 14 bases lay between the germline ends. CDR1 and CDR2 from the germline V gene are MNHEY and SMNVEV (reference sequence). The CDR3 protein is CASSLFQAGGNSPLHF. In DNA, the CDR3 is TGTGCCAGCAGTTTATTCCAGGCTGGAGGGAATTCACCCCTCCACTTT.

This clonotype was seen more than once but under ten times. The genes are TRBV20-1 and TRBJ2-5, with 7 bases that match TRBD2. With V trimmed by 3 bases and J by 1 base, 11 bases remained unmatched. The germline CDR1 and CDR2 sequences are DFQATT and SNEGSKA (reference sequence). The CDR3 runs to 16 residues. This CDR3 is CSASGLAVELQETQYF. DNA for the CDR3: TGCAGTGCTAGTGGGCTAGCGGTGGAACTCCAAGAGACCCAGTACTTC.